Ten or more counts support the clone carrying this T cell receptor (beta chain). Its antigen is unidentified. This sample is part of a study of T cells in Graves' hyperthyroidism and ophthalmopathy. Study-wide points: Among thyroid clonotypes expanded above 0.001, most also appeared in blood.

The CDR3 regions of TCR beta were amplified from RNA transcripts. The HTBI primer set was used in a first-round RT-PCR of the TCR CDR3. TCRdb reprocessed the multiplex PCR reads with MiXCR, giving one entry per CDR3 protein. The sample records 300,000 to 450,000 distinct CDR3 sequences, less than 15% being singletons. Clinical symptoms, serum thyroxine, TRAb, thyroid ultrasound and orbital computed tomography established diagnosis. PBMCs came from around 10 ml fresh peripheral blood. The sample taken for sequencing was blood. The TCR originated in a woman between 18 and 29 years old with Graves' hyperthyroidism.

CDR3 nucleotide sequence: TGTGCCATCAGTTCCACGGATACGCAGTATTTT. Its translation: CAISSTDTQYF. The chain combines TRBV10-3 with TRBJ2-3; the D is unclear. The CDR3 has 11 amino acids. Germline assignment: CDR1 ENHRY and CDR2 SYGVKD. Trimming stripped 5 bases from V and 6 bases from J, with 6 bases between.